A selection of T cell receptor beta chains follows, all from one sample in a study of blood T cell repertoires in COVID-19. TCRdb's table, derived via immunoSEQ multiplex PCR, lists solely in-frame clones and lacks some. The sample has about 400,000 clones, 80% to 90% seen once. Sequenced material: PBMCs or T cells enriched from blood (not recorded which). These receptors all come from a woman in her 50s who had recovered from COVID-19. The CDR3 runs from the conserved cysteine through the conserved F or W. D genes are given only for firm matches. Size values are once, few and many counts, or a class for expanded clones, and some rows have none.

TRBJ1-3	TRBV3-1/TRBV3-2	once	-	TGTGCCAGCAGCCCGCGGACAGAAATCTCTGGAAACACCATATATTTT	CASSPRTEISGNTIYF
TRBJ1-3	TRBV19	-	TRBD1	TGTGCCAGTGGACAGGGGGCAAACACCATATATTTT	CASGQGANTIYF
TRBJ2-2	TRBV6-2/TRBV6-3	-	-	TGTGCCAGCAGTTATGGAGGGCGGCCTAACACCGGGGAGCTGTTTTTT	CASSYGGRPNTGELFF
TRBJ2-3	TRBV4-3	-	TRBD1	TGCGCCAGCAGCCGAGAGGGTTCCGGGACAGGGTCGACAGATACGCAGTATTTT	CASSREGSGTGSTDTQYF
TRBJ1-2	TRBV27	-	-	TGTGCCAGCAGCCCGGGGGGGGGCTATGGCTACACCTTC	CASSPGGGYGYTF
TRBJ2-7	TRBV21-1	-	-	TGTGCCAGCACCAAGCGGGGGGAGGGGGCGCGGGAGCAGTACTTC	CASTKRGEGAREQYF
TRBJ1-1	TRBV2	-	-	TGTGCCAGCAGTGAAACAGAAATTATGAACACTGAAGCTTTCTTT	CASSETEIMNTEAFF
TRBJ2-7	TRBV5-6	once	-	TGTGCCAGCAATAGGGGATGGTCCTACGAGCAGTACTTC	CASNRGWSYEQYF
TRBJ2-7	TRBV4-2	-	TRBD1	TGTGCCAGCAGCCAAGAGGGGACAGGGGGCGCCTACGAGCAGTACTTC	CASSQEGTGGAYEQYF
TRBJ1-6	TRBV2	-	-	TGTGCCAGTGCCCGGGATAATTCACCCCTCCACTTT	CASARDNSPLHF
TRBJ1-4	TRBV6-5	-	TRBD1	TGTGCCAGCAGTTACTCGACAGGGGTTAATGAAAAACTGTTTTTT	CASSYSTGVNEKLFF
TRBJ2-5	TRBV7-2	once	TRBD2	TGTGCCAGCAGCTTGAAGAGACTAGCGGGAGAGACCCAGTACTTC	CASSLKRLAGETQYF
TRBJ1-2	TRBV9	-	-	TGTGCCAGCAGCCCCCCCCGGGAGGGTCTCTATGGCTACACCTTC	CASSPPREGLYGYTF
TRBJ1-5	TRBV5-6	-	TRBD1	TGTGCCAGCAGCCGGGGGGACAGGGATTATCAGCCCCAGCATTTT	CASSRGDRDYQPQHF
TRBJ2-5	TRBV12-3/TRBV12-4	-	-	TGTGCCAGCAGTGGGGGGTATCAAGAGACCCAGTACTTC	CASSGGYQETQYF
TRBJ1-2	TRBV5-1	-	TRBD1	TGCGCCAGCAGCTTTCCGGACAGGGCGTATTACACCTTC	CASSFPDRAYYTF
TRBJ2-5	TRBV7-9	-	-	TGTGCCAGCAGCAGGTACCCACAGGGCGAGGAGACCCAGTACTTC	CASSRYPQGEETQYF
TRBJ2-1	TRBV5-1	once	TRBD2	TGCGCCAGCAGCTTGGGTGAGCGGGGGGGCAATGAGCAGTTCTTC	CASSLGERGGNEQFF
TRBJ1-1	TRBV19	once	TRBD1	TGTGCCAGTAGTATATCCGGGACAGGGGGGGAAGCTTTCTTT	CASSISGTGGEAFF
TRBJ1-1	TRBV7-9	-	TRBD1	TGTGCCAGCAGCTCGACAGGGCCCACTGAAGCTTTCTTT	CASSSTGPTEAFF
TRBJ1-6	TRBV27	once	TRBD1	TGTGCCAGCAGTTTATCGACAGGGTCGGGTTCACCCCTCCACTTT	CASSLSTGSGSPLHF
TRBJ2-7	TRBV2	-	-	TGTGCCAGCAGTGAACAGGCTTACGAGCAGTACTTC	CASSEQAYEQYF
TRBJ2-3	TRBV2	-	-	TGTGCCAGCTCGACCGGGACAACCAGCACAGATACGCAGTATTTT	CASSTGTTSTDTQYF
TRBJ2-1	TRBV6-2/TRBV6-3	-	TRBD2	TGTGCCAGCAGTTATCTTGCGGGGGGGCTCAATGAGCAGTTCTTC	CASSYLAGGLNEQFF
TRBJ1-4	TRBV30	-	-	TGTGCCTGGGGGACTGCCAATGAAAAACTGTTTTTT	CAWGTANEKLFF
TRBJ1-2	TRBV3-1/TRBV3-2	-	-	TGTGCCAGCAGCCAAGAGGGTCGGGCAGGGAACTATGGCTACACCTTC	CASSQEGRAGNYGYTF
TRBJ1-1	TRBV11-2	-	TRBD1	TGTGCCAGCAGCAGGACAGGGGATGCTGAAGCTTTCTTT	CASSRTGDAEAFF